Each of the 25 T cell receptor beta chains below was sequenced from the same sample in a study of blood T cell repertoires in COVID-19. TCRdb's table, derived via immunoSEQ multiplex PCR, lists solely in-frame clones and lacks some. The table shows 280,000 or so clones, with around 88% occurring only once. The sample was peripheral blood. The source is a woman in her 30s who had recovered from COVID-19.

The CDR3 here is CASSESPGQETQYF. The CDR3 DNA is TGTGCCAGCAGTGAATCCCCCGGTCAAGAGACCCAGTACTTC. The chain employs TRBV2 and TRBJ2-5; D is ambiguous. Germline assignment: CDR1 SNHLY and CDR2 FYNNEI. V lost 2 bases to trimming and J lost 2 bases, with 9 bases between them. There are 14 residues in the CDR3. Full variable domain (outside the CDR3, taken from reference TRBV2 and TRBJ2-5): EPEVTQTPSHQVTQMGQEVILRCVPISNHLYFYWYRQILGQKVEFLVSFYNNEISEKSEIFDDQFSVERPDGSNFTLKIRSTKLEDSAMYFCASSESPGQETQYFGPGTRLLVL.

This rearrangement joins TRBV5-1 to TRBJ2-3, with TRBD2 matching 11 bases. Germline V lookup: CDR1 SGHRS, CDR2 YFSETQ. The CDR3 sequence is 15 residues long. V shed 7 bases and J 5 bases; nucleotides not matched to a gene: 9. The CDR3 protein is CASGLAGGLRDTQYF. CDR3 sequence (DNA): TGCGCCAGCGGGCTAGCGGGGGGCCTCAGAGATACGCAGTATTTT.

The chain employs TRBV12-3 or TRBV12-4 and TRBJ1-5; no definite D call. Deletions cut 5 bases from V and 5 bases from J, with 7 bases between. The CDR3 extends over 12 amino acids. The CDR3, as DNA: TGTGCCAGCAGTCCCCTTTATCAGCCCCAGCATTTT. Translation gives CASSPLYQPQHF.

This clone was seen more than once but under ten times. The chain is built from TRBV11-1 and TRBJ1-6; TRBD1 matches 8 bases. Germline V gene lookup returns CDR1 SGHAT and CDR2 FQDESV (reference sequence). There are 14 residues in the CDR3. Trimming cost V 2 bases and J 8 bases; bases outside gene matches: 2. The CDR3 spells CASSLTGGDSPLHF. The CDR3 nucleotides read TGTGCCAGCAGCTTAACAGGGGGTGATTCACCCCTCCACTTT.

This chain uses TRBV13 with TRBJ2-1; 9 bases match TRBD1. The CDR3 is 14 residues long. Germline CDR1 and CDR2: PRHDT and FYEKMQ (reference sequence). Losses at the gene ends were 1 base for V and 7 bases for J; bases not matched to a gene: 2. The CDR3 DNA reads as TGTGCCAGCAGCTTAGTTGGACAGGGGAATGAGCAGTTCTTC. Translated, it gives CASSLVGQGNEQFF.

The rearrangement links TRBV19 to TRBJ1-6; the match to TRBD1 covers 7 bases. From germline, CDR1 is LNHDA and CDR2 SQIVND (reference sequence). The CDR3 consists of 15 residues. Trimming took 10 bases from V and 3 from J; bases not matched to a gene: 9. The CDR3 DNA follows: TGTGCCACCATGAGCCGGGACAGCTATAATTCACCCCTCCACTTT. Amino acid sequence: CATMSRDSYNSPLHF.

The gene calls are TRBV15 and TRBJ2-3, with 7 bases fitting TRBD1. The CDR3 length is 17 residues. CDR1 and CDR2 (germline): LNHNV, YYDKDF (reference sequence). J lost 2 bases, V lost 5 bases, and 13 bases had no gene match. DNA for the CDR3: TGTGCCACCAGCCGCTTCTACAGGGGTACCCACACAGATACGCAGTATTTT. Protein: CATSRFYRGTHTDTQYF.

A note on this clone: Other nucleotide sequences in the sample specify the same CDR3. This chain uses TRBV5-1 with TRBJ1-3; a weak D match, TRBD1 (5 bases). The CDR3 runs 13 residues. Germline V gene lookup returns CDR1 SGHRS and CDR2 YFSETQ. V was clipped by 4 bases and J by 4 bases, with 9 bases between them. The CDR3, as DNA: TGCGCCAGCAGCGAAAACAGGGGAAACACCATATATTTT. It yields the protein CASSENRGNTIYF.

V usage is TRBV7-2 and J usage is TRBJ2-1; 13 positions agree with TRBD2. CDR3 length: 16 amino acids. V lost 5 bases, J lost 9 bases, and 10 bases stayed unmatched. The germline gives CDR1 SGHTA, CDR2 FQGNSA. The CDR3 DNA follows: TGTGCCAGCAGCGTAGATGGGACTAGCGGGGTTCCTGAGCAGTTCTTC. Translated: CASSVDGTSGVPEQFF.

The chain carries TRBV6-5 and TRBJ1-4; TRBD1 is a possible D gene (5 bases). The germline V gene has CDR1 MNHEY and CDR2 SVGAGI. This CDR3 spans 15 amino acids. The germline V and J ends were trimmed by 3 bases and 0 bases, with 8 bases remaining between them. CDR3 coding DNA: TGTGCCAGCAGTTATGGGGGGGCAACTAATGAAAAACTGTTTTTT. Protein: CASSYGGATNEKLFF.

This clone showed up just once. The chain carries TRBV15 and TRBJ2-5; maybe TRBD2 (6 bases). The CDR3 consists of 15 residues. Germline V lookup: CDR1 LNHNV, CDR2 YYDKDF (reference sequence). Trimming took off 3 bases at V and 2 bases at J, with 13 bases between the two ends. CDR3 protein: CATSRGGRIQETQYF. The CDR3 DNA reads TGTGCCACCAGCAGGGGAGGACGGATACAAGAGACCCAGTACTTC.

This clone was detected once. This chain links TRBV28 with TRBJ1-5; TRBD1 is a possible D gene (6 bases). Trimming removed 6 bases at V and 4 bases at J, with 16 bases between. The CDR3 has 15 amino acids. Germline V gene data show CDR1 as MDHEN and CDR2 as SYDVKM. CDR3 nucleotide sequence: TGTGCCAGCAGAACCCCAGGGGAATTGAATCAGCCCCAGCATTTT. As protein: CASRTPGELNQPQHF.

With respect to this clone: Different DNA sequences within this sample yield the same CDR3. This chain uses TRBV7-3 with TRBJ2-1; 9 nucleotides line up with TRBD1. Germline CDR1 SGHTA, CDR2 FQGTGA. The CDR3 length is 15 residues. V lost 5 bases, J lost 2 bases, and 4 bases stayed unmatched. The CDR3 DNA follows: TGTGCCAGCAGCCCCACAGGGGGCGCCTACAATGAGCAGTTCTTC. Encoded protein: CASSPTGGAYNEQFF.

This sequence joins TRBV19 and TRBJ2-1, with D possibly being TRBD2 (7 bases). CDR3 size: 13 residues. Germline-derived CDR1 and CDR2 are LNHDA and SQIVND (reference sequence). V was pared by 6 bases and J by 2 bases, with 8 bases between. The CDR3 region has the DNA TGTGCCAGTAGCGGGGGGCCCTACAATGAGCAGTTCTTC. Translating it yields CASSGGPYNEQFF.

The chain combines TRBV5-1 with TRBJ1-2; 8 nucleotides align to TRBD1. The germline CDR1 and CDR2 sequences are SGHRS and YFSETQ. V lost 0 bases and J lost 4; bases outside the gene matches: 17. This CDR3 has 19 amino acids. In DNA form, the CDR3 reads TGCGCCAGCAGCTTGGGTGTTTTCAGGGGGCAAGTAAGAAGCTATGGCTACACCTTC. Its protein is CASSLGVFRGQVRSYGYTF.

This clone was seen just once. This chain joins TRBV5-1 and TRBJ1-6, with 11 bases that match TRBD1. Germline assignment: CDR1 SGHRS and CDR2 YFSETQ. This CDR3 is 18 amino acids long. V trimming: 4 bases; J trimming: 0 bases; junction bases outside the gene matches: 6. CDR3: CASSSSGTGGSYNSPLHF. In nucleotides, the CDR3 is TGCGCCAGCAGCAGCTCCGGGACAGGGGGCTCCTATAATTCACCCCTCCACTTT. Drawing the rest from reference TRBV5-1 and TRBJ1-6, the complete variable domain is KAGVTQTPRYLIKTRGQQVTLSCSPISGHRSVSWYQQTPGQGLQFLFEYFSETQRNKGNFPGRFSGRQFSNSRSEMNVSTLELGDSALYLCASSSSGTGGSYNSPLHFGNGTRLTVT.

As to this clone: The junction departs from germline at one end; a sequencing error may be responsible. The CDR3 here is CASREGTGGAGGYTF. CDR3 DNA: TGTGCCAGCAGGGAAGGGACAGGGGGCGCCGGTGGCTACACCTTC. The V call is TRBV2, the J call TRBJ1-2; 12 bases are a match to TRBD1. The CDR3 sequence is 15 residues long. Germline CDR1 and CDR2: SNHLY and FYNNEI. Filled out from reference TRBV2 and TRBJ1-2, the complete variable domain reads EPEVTQTPSHQVTQMGQEVILRCVPISNHLYFYWYRQILGQKVEFLVSFYNNEISEKSEIFDDQFSVERPDGSNFTLKIRSTKLEDSAMYFCASREGTGGAGGYTFGSGTRLTVV.

This clone has just one count. The genes are TRBV19 and TRBJ2-6; D is possibly TRBD1 (5 bases). CDR1 is LNHDA, CDR2 SQIVND, per germline (reference sequence). The CDR3 runs to 21 residues. V dropped 0 bases and J dropped 0 bases, with 21 bases sitting between them. The CDR3: CASSIDQGRLPFSSGANVLTF. DNA for the CDR3: TGTGCCAGTAGTATAGATCAGGGTAGACTCCCATTTAGCTCTGGGGCCAACGTCCTGACTTTC.

This chain connects TRBV7-7 to TRBJ2-3, with D maybe TRBD2 (6 bases). V was shortened by 5 bases and J by 4 bases, with 16 bases between the two germline ends. The CDR3 runs to 15 residues. CDR1 is SSHAT and CDR2 is FNYEAQ in the germline V gene (reference sequence). CDR3 region: CASSENLARADTQYF. CDR3 nucleotide sequence: TGTGCCAGCAGCGAGAATCTAGCGAGGGCAGATACGCAGTATTTT.

The chain is built from TRBV6-6 and TRBJ1-2, with D perhaps TRBD1 (6 bases). The CDR3 covers 14 residues. V was pared by 4 bases and J by 4 bases, with 13 bases between. Germline V gene sequence: CDR1 MNHNY, CDR2 SVGAGI (reference sequence). The CDR3 nucleotides read TGTGCCAGCAGTTCTACAGGGAAGGGCTATGGCTACACCTTC. It translates to CASSSTGKGYGYTF.

This rearrangement joins TRBV3-1 (or the pseudogene TRBV3-2) to TRBJ1-2; unclear D gene. This CDR3 has 14 residues. Deletions cut 3 bases from V and 7 bases from J, with 15 bases between. CDR1 is LGHDT, CDR2 YNNKEL, per germline (reference sequence). The CDR3 region is CASSHNGREFGYTF. The CDR3 DNA follows: TGTGCCAGCAGCCACAACGGACGGGAGTTTGGCTACACCTTC.

Written as DNA, the CDR3 is TGTGCCAGTACCCTCCAGGGAAGCTCCTACAATGAGCAGTTCTTC. It yields the protein CASTLQGSSYNEQFF. The chain uses TRBV19 and TRBJ2-1; D may be TRBD1 (5 bases). This CDR3 spans 15 amino acids. V lost 7 bases and J 0 bases, leaving 13 bases between the germline ends. The germline V gene has CDR1 LNHDA and CDR2 SQIVND (reference sequence). Together with reference TRBV19 and TRBJ2-1, the CDR3 gives the full variable domain: DGGITQSPKYLFRKEGQNVTLSCEQNLNHDAMYWYRQDPGQGLRLIYYSQIVNDFQKGDIAEGYSVSREKKESFPLTVTSAQKNPTAFYLCASTLQGSSYNEQFFGPGTRLTVL.

The chain employs TRBV2 and TRBJ2-5; possible D gene TRBD2, 5 bases. The CDR3 has 12 residues. The germline CDR1 and CDR2 sequences are SNHLY and FYNNEI. V was trimmed by 3 bases and J by 5 bases, leaving 7 bases between them. This CDR3 reads CASSEGEETQYF. CDR3 sequence (DNA): TGTGCCAGCAGTGAGGGAGAGGAGACCCAGTACTTC.

V and J are TRBV19 and TRBJ1-5; 7 bases are shared with TRBD1. Germline V CDR1 and CDR2: LNHDA, SQIVND (reference sequence). The CDR3 spans 15 residues. After removal of 2 bases from V and 5 bases from J, the junction contained 6 bases not matched to a gene. The CDR3 DNA reads TGTGCCAGTAGTATAACAGGGGACTCTTATCAGCCCCAGCATTTT. Its protein product is CASSITGDSYQPQHF.

J is TRBJ1-2 and V is TRBV18; D gene unclear. The germline V gene encodes CDR1 KGHSH and CDR2 LQKENI. This CDR3 comprises 15 residues. V lost 3 bases, J lost 8 bases, and 19 bases lay in between. The CDR3 region has the DNA TGTGCCAGCTCACCGCAAGGCGGGTCCGGTGTCGGCTACACCTTC. It codes for CASSPQGGSGVGYTF.